Each of the 9 T cell receptor beta chains below was sequenced from the same sample in a study of blood T cell repertoires in COVID-19. Using immunoSEQ multiplex PCR, the repertoire was profiled, and TCRdb retains in-frame clones only, with some absent. The repertoire holds 150,000 to 200,000 clones, with around 90% as singletons. Sequenced material: peripheral blood. These receptors came from a man aged 35 to 55 with acute or convalescent COVID-19.

V and J are TRBV7-9 and TRBJ1-4; D not resolved. Trimming took off 8 bases at V and 5 bases at J, with 12 bases between the two ends. This CDR3 is built from 13 residues. In germline, CDR1 is SEHNR, CDR2 FQNEAQ (reference sequence). In DNA form, the CDR3 reads TGTGCCAGCCGAAGCTCCCGAAATGAAAAACTGTTTTTT. The encoded protein is CASRSSRNEKLFF.

V and J are TRBV3-1 (or the pseudogene TRBV3-2) and TRBJ2-5; 13 nucleotides align to TRBD2. The junction had 3 bases not matched to a gene; V was cut back by 4 bases and J by 4 bases. Per germline, CDR1 LGHDT and CDR2 YNNKEL (reference sequence). The CDR3 extends over 15 amino acids. CDR3 coding DNA: TGTGCCAGCAGCCTACTAGCGGGGGGGCCAGAGACCCAGTACTTC. Translation: CASSLLAGGPETQYF.

The chain recombines TRBV5-6 with TRBJ2-5; D possibly corresponds to TRBD1 (5 bases). Germline assignment: CDR1 SGHDT and CDR2 YYEEEE. V lost 2 bases, J lost 2 bases, and 10 bases lay in between. The length of the CDR3 is 14 residues. In nucleotides, the CDR3 is TGTGCCAGCAGCTTTGTGACAGTTCAAGAGACCCAGTACTTC. This sequence encodes CASSFVTVQETQYF.

The gene calls are TRBV30 and TRBJ2-1; 7 bases fit TRBD2. The junction had 6 bases not matched to a gene; V was cut back by 4 bases and J by 0 bases. The CDR3 runs to 15 residues. Germline assignment: CDR1 GTSNPN and CDR2 SVGIG (reference sequence). Written as DNA, the CDR3 is TGTGCCTGGACCCAAGCGGGATACTCCTACAATGAGCAGTTCTTC. Translating gives CAWTQAGYSYNEQFF.

The table lists this clone with a few counts. The chain recombines TRBV4-1 with TRBJ1-1; 7 bases are a match to TRBD1. Per the germline V gene, CDR1 is MGHRA and CDR2 is YSYEKL. The J segment lost 6 bases and the V segment lost 6 bases, leaving 7 bases of the junction unmatched. CDR3 length: 13 amino acids. The CDR3 loop is CASSSSGGPEAFF. The CDR3 nucleotides read TGCGCCAGCAGTTCCTCAGGGGGGCCTGAAGCTTTCTTT.

The genes are TRBV4-3 and TRBJ2-5, with 9 bases matching TRBD1. CDR3 length equals 16 residues. V shed 0 bases and J 5 bases; nucleotides not matched to a gene: 7. Per the germline V gene, CDR1 is LGHNA and CDR2 is YSLEER. CDR3 nucleotide sequence: TGCGCCAGCAGCCAAGATGGGGGACAGGGAGAGGAGACCCAGTACTTC. Protein sequence: CASSQDGGQGEETQYF.

The CDR3 spells CSVEDMGADTEAFF. The CDR3 DNA sequence: TGCAGCGTTGAAGATATGGGGGCGGACACTGAAGCTTTCTTT. The rearrangement links TRBV29-1 to TRBJ1-1; weak D call: TRBD1 (6 bases). Trimming took 0 bases from V and 3 from J, leaving 11 bases between them. Germline CDR1 SQVTM, CDR2 ANQGSEA. The CDR3 has 14 residues.

This clone is a singleton in its sample. The chain has TRBV5-1 and TRBJ2-5, with D perhaps TRBD2 (5 bases). CDR3 size: 16 residues. V was trimmed by 0 bases and J by 1 base, leaving 13 bases between them. The germline V gene has CDR1 SGHRS and CDR2 YFSETQ. In DNA, the CDR3 is TGCGCCAGCAGCTTGGCCGGTTTTCTAGCCCAAGAGACCCAGTACTTC. This codes for CASSLAGFLAQETQYF.

The gene calls are TRBV7-9 and TRBJ1-4; D is unresolved. Trimming cost V 5 bases and J 8 bases, with 15 bases left between them. Per germline, CDR1 SEHNR and CDR2 FQNEAQ (reference sequence). The CDR3 length is 14 residues. The CDR3 sequence: CASSPASGGEKLFF. The CDR3 DNA sequence: TGTGCCAGCAGCCCCGCGTCGGGCGGGGAAAAACTGTTTTTT.